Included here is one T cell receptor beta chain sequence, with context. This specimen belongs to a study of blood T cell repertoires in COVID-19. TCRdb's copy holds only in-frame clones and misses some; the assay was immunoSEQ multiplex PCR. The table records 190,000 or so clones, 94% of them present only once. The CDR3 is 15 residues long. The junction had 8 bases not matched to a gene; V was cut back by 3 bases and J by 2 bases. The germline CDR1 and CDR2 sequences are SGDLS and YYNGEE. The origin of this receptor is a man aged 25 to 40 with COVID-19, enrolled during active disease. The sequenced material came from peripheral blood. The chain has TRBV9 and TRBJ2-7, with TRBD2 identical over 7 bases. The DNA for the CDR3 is TGTGCCAGCAGCGCCCTTGGGGGAGGGGCCTACGAGCAGTACTTC. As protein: CASSALGGGAYEQYF.